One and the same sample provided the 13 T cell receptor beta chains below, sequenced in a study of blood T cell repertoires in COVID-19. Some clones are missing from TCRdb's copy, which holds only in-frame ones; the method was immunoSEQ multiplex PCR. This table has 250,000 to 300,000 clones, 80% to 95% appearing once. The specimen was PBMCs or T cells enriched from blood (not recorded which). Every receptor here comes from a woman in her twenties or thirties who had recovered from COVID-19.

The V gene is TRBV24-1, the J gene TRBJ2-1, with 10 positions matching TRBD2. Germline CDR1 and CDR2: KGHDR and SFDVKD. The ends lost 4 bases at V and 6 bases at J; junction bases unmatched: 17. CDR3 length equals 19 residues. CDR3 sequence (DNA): TGTGCCACCAGTGACTCTCGGACTAGCGGAGCTCAAGGAGGCAATGAGCAGTTCTTC. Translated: CATSDSRTSGAQGGNEQFF.

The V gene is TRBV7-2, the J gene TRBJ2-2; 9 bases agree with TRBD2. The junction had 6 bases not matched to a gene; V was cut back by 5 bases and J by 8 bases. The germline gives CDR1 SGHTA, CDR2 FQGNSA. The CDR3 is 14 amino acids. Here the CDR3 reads CASSQGLARGELFF. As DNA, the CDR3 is TGTGCCAGCAGCCAAGGACTAGCGAGGGGGGAGCTGTTTTTT.

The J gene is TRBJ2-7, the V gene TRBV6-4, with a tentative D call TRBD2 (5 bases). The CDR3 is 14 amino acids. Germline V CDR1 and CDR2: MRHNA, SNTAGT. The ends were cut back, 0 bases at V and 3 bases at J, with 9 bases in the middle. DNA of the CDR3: TGTGCCAGCAGTGACTCAAGCGGTTTCTACGAGCAGTACTTC. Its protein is CASSDSSGFYEQYF.

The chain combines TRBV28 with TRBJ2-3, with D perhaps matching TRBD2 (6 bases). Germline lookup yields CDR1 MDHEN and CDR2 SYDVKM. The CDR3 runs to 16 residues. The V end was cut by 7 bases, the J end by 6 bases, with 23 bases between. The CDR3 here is CASTPWGEPIGDTQYF. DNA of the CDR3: TGTGCCAGCACGCCCTGGGGGGAACCTATAGGTGATACGCAGTATTTT. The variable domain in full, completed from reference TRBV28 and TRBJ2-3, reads DVKVTQSSRYLVKRTGEKVFLECVQDMDHENMFWYRQDPGLGLRLIYFSYDVKMKEKGDIPEGYSVSREKKERFSLILESASTNQTSMYLCASTPWGEPIGDTQYFGPGTRLTVL.

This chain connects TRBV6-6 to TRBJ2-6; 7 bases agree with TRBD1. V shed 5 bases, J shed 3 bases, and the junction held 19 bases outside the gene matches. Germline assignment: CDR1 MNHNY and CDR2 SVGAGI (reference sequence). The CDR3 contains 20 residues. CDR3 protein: CASSPRDRTFPRRGANVLTF. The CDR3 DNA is TGTGCCAGCAGTCCCCGGGACAGAACCTTTCCTAGGCGTGGGGCCAACGTCCTGACTTTC.

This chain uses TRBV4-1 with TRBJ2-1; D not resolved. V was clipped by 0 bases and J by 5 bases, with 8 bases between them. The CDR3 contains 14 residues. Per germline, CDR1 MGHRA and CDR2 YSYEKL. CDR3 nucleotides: TGCGCCAGCAGCCAAGATTCTGGCCACAATGAGCAGTTCTTC. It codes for CASSQDSGHNEQFF.

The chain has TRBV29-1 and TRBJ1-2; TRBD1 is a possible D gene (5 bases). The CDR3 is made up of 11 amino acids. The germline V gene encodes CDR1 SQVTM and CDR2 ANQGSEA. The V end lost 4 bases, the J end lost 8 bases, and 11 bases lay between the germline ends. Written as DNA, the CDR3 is TGCAGCGTTGCCCCGCAGGGCGGCTACACCTTC. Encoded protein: CSVAPQGGYTF.

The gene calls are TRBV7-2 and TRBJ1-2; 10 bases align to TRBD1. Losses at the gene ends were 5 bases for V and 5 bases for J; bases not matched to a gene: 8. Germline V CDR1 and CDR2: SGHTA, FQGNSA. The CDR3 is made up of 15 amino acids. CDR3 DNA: TGTGCCAGCAGCCCCCAGACAGGGGGCGTTTATGGCTACACCTTC. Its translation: CASSPQTGGVYGYTF.

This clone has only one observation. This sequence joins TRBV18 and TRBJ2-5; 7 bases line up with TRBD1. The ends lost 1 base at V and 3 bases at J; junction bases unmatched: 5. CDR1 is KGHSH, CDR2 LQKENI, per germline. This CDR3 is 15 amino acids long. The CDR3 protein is CASSPLYTGEETQYF. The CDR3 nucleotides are TGTGCCAGCTCACCACTGTATACAGGGGAAGAGACCCAGTACTTC.

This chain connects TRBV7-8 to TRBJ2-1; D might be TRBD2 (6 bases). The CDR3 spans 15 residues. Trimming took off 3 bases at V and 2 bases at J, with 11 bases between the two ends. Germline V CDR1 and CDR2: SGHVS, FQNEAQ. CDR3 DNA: TGTGCCAGCAGCTTTGGCAGGGAGGCCTACAATGAGCAGTTCTTC. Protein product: CASSFGREAYNEQFF.

The CDR3 loop reads CASSVAVRDHGYTF. The CDR3 coding sequence is TGTGCCAGCAGTGTAGCGGTCAGGGATCATGGCTACACCTTC. This rearrangement joins TRBV2 to TRBJ1-2; D is perhaps TRBD1 (5 bases). Deletions cut 4 bases from V and 6 bases from J, with 15 bases between. The CDR3 is 14 amino acids. CDR1 is SNHLY and CDR2 is FYNNEI in the germline V gene.

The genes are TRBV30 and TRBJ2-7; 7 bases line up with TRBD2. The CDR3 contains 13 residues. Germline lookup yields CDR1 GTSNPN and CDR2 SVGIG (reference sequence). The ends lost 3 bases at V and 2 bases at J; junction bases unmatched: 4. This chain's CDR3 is CAWRTSSTYEQYF. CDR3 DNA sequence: TGTGCCTGGAGGACTAGCTCCACCTACGAGCAGTACTTC.

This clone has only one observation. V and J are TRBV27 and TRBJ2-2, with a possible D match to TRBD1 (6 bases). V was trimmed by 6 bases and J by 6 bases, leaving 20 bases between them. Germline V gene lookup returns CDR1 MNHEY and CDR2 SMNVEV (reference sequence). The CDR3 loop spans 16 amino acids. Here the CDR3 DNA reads TGTGCCAGCAGCCAACAGGGCCCTAGTGGGGCCGGGGAGCTGTTTTTT. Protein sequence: CASSQQGPSGAGELFF.